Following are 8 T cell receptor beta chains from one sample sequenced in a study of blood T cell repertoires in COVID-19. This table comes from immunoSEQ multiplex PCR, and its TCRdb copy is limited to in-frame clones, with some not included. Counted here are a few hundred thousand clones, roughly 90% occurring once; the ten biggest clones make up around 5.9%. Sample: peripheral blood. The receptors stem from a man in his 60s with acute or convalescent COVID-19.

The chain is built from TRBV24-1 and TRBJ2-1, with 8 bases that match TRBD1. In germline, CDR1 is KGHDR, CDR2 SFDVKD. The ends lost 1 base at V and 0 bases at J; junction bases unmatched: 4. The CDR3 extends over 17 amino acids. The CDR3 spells CATSDFTGGSSYNEQFF. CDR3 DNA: TGTGCCACCAGTGATTTTACAGGGGGGAGCTCCTACAATGAGCAGTTCTTC.

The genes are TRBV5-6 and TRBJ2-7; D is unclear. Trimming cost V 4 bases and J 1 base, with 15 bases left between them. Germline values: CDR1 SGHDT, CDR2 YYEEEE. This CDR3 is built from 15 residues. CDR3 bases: TGTGCCAGCAGCCCGGCGCAGGTCAGATCCTACGAGCAGTACTTC. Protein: CASSPAQVRSYEQYF.

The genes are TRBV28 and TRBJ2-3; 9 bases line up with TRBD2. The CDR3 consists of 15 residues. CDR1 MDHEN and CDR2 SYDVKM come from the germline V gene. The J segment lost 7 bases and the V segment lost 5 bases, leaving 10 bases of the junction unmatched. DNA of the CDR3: TGTGCCAGCAGTCCTGTAGCGGGGGAGAGGAATACGCAGTATTTT. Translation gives CASSPVAGERNTQYF. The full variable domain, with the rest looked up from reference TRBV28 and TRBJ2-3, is DVKVTQSSRYLVKRTGEKVFLECVQDMDHENMFWYRQDPGLGLRLIYFSYDVKMKEKGDIPEGYSVSREKKERFSLILESASTNQTSMYLCASSPVAGERNTQYFGPGTRLTVL.

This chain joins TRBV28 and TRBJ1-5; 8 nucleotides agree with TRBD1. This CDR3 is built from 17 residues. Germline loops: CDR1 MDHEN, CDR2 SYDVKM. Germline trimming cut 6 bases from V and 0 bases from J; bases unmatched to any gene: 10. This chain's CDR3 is CASRGQGAGYSNQPQHF. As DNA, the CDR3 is TGTGCCAGCAGAGGGCAGGGGGCAGGATATAGCAATCAGCCCCAGCATTTT.

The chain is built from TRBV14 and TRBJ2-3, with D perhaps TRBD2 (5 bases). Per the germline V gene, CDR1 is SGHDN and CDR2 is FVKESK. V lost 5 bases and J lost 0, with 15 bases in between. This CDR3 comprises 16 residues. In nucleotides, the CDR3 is TGTGCCAGCAGCAACGGACTTAAATCTAGCACAGATACGCAGTATTTT. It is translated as CASSNGLKSSTDTQYF.

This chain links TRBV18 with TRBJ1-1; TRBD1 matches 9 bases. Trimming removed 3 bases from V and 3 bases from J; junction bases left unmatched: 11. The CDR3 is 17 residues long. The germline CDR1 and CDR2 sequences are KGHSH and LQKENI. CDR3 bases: TGTGCCAGCTCACCGGGGGGACAGGGTGGTTTATACACTGAAGCTTTCTTT. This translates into CASSPGGQGGLYTEAFF.

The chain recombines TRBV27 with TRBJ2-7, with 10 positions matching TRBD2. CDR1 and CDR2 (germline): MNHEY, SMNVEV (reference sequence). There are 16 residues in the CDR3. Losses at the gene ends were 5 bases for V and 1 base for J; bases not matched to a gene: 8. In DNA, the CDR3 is TGTGCCAGCAGTCCTACCGGGACTAGCGCTTCCTACGAGCAGTACTTC. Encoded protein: CASSPTGTSASYEQYF.

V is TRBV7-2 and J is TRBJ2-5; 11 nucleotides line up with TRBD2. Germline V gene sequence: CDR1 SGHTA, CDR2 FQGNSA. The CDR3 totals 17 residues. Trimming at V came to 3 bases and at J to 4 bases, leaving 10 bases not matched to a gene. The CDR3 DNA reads TGTGCCAGCAGCTTCATCTCCGGGACTAGCGGTGGAGAGACCCAGTACTTC. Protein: CASSFISGTSGGETQYF.